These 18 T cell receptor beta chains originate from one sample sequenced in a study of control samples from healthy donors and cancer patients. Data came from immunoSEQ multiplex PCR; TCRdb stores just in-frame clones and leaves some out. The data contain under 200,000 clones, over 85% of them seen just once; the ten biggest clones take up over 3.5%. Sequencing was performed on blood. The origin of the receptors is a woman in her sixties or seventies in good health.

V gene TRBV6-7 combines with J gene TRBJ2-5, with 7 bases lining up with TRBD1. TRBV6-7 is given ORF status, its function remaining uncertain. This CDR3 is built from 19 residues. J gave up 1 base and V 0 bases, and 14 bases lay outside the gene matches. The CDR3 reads CASSYSIGWPRDSQETQYF. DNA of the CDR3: TGTGCCAGCAGTTACTCGATCGGATGGCCCCGGGACAGCCAAGAGACCCAGTACTTC.

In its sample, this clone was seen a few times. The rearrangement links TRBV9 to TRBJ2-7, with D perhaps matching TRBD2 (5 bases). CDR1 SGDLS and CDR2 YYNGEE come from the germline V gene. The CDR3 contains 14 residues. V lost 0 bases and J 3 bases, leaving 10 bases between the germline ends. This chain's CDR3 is CASSVGSGNYEQYF. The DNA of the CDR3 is TGTGCCAGCAGCGTAGGGAGCGGAAACTACGAGCAGTACTTC.

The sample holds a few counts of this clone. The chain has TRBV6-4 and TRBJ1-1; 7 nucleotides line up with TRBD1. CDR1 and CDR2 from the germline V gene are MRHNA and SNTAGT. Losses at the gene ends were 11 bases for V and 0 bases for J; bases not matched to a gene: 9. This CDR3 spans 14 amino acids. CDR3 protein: CASTPTGVNTEAFF. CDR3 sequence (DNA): TGTGCCTCCACCCCAACAGGGGTGAACACTGAAGCTTTCTTT.

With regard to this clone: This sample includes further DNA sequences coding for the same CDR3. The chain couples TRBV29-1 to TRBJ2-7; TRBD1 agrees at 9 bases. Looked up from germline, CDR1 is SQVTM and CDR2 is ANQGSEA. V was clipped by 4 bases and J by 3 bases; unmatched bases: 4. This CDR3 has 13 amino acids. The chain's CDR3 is CSVGTGEGYEQYF. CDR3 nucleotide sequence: TGCAGCGTTGGGACAGGGGAAGGCTACGAGCAGTACTTC.

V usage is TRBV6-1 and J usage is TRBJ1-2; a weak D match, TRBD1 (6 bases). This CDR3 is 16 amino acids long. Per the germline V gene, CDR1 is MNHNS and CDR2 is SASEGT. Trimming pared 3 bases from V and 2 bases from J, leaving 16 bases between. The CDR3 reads CASSDNPDRLNYGYTF. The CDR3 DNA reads TGTGCCAGCAGTGATAACCCCGACAGGCTCAACTATGGCTACACCTTC.

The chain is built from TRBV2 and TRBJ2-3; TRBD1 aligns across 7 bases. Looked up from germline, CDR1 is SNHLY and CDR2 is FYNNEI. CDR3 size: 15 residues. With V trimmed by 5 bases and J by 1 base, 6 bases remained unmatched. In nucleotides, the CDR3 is TGTGCCAGCAGTCTAATCGGACAGGGCACAGATACGCAGTATTTT. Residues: CASSLIGQGTDTQYF.

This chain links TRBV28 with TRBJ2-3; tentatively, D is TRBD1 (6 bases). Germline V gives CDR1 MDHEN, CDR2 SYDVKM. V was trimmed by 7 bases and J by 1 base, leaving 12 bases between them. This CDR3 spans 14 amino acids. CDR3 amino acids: CASTPGVGTDTQYF. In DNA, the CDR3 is TGTGCCAGCACTCCAGGGGTGGGCACAGATACGCAGTATTTT.

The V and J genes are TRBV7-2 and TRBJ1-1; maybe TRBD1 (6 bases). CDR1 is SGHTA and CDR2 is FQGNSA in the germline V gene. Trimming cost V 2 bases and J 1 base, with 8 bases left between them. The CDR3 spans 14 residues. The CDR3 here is CASSLRTANTEAFF. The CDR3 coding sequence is TGTGCCAGCAGCTTAAGGACAGCGAACACTGAAGCTTTCTTT. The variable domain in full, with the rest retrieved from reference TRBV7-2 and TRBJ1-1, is GAGVSQSPSNKVTEKGKDVELRCDPISGHTALYWYRQSLGQGLEFLIYFQGNSAPDKSGLPSDRFSAERTGGSVSTLTIQRTQQEDSAVYLCASSLRTANTEAFFGQGTRLTVV.

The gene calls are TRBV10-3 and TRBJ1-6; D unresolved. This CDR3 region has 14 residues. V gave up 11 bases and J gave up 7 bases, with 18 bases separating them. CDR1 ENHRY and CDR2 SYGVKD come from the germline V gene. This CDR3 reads CAAGVNGGNSPLHF. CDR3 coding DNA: TGTGCCGCCGGGGTAAACGGCGGAAATTCACCCCTCCACTTT.

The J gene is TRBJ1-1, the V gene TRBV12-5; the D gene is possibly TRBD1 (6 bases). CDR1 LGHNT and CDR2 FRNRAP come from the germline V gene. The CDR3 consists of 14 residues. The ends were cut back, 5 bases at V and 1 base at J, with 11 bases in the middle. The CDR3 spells CASGPGQKNTEAFF. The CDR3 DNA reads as TGTGCTAGTGGTCCCGGACAGAAGAACACTGAAGCTTTCTTT.

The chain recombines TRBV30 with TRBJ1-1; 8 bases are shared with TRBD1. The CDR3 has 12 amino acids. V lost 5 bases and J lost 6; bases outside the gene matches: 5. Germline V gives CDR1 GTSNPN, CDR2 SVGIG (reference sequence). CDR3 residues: CAWGRTGSEAFF. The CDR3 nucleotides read TGTGCCTGGGGCCGGACAGGGTCTGAAGCTTTCTTT. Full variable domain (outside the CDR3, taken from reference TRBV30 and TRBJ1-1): SQTIHQWPATLVQPVGSPLSLECTVEGTSNPNLYWYRQAAGRGLQLLFYSVGIGQISSEVPQNLSASRPQDRQFILSSKKLLLSDSGFYLCAWGRTGSEAFFGQGTRLTVV.

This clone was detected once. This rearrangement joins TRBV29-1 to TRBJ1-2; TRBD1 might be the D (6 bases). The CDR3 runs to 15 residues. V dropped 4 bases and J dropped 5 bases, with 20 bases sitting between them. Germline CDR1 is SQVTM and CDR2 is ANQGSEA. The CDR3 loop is CSVVLGGAFGYGYTF. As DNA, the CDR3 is TGCAGCGTTGTATTGGGGGGGGCTTTTGGGTATGGCTACACCTTC.

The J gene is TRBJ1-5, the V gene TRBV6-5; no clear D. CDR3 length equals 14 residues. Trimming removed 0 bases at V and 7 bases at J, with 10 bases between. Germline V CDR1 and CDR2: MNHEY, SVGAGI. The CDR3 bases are TGTGCCAGCAGTTACTCGAGGGCGACGCAGCCCCAGCATTTT. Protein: CASSYSRATQPQHF.

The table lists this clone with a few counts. Here the CDR3 reads CASKGQGKGNTIYF. Written as DNA, the CDR3 is TGTGCCAGCAAGGGACAGGGGAAGGGAAACACCATATATTTT. This sequence joins TRBV27 and TRBJ1-3; 10 bases agree with TRBD1. Germline assignment: CDR1 MNHEY and CDR2 SMNVEV (reference sequence). Trimming at V came to 7 bases and at J to 4 bases, leaving 4 bases not matched to a gene. The CDR3 has 14 residues.

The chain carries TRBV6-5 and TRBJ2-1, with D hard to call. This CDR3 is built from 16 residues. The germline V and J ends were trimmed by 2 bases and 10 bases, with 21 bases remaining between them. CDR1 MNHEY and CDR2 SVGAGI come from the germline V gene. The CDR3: CASSYGLANVGREQFF. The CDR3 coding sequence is TGTGCCAGCAGTTACGGTTTGGCTAACGTGGGTCGGGAGCAGTTCTTC.

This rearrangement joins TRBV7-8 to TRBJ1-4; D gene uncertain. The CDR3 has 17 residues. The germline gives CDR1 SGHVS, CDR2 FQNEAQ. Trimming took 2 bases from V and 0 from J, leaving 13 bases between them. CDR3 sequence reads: CASSLNQRAATNEKLFF. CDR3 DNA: TGTGCCAGCAGCTTAAATCAAAGGGCGGCAACTAATGAAAAACTGTTTTTT.

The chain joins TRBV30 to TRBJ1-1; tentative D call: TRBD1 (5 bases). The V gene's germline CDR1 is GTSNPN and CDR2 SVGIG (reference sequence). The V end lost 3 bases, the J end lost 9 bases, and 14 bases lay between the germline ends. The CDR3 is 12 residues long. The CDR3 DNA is TGTGCCTGGAGCGGGGGGAGAGGGAAAGCTTTCTTT. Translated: CAWSGGRGKAFF.

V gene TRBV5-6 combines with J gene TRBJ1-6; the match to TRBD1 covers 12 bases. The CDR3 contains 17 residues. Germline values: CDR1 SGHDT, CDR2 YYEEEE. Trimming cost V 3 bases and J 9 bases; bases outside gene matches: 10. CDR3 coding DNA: TGTGCCAGCAGCTCCGGGACAGGGGGCACATTTGGTTCACCCCTCCACTTT. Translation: CASSSGTGGTFGSPLHF.